Presented here are 5 T cell receptor beta chains from one specimen sequenced in a study of blood T cell repertoires in COVID-19. Here immunoSEQ multiplex PCR was the method, and the copy in TCRdb shows in-frame clones only, minus some. Of 400,000 or so clones detected, 85% to 90% appear once; the ten largest clones hold around 1.1%. The source material was PBMCs or T cells enriched from blood (not recorded which). The source is a man under 40 who had recovered from COVID-19.

In regard to this clone: Other DNA sequences in the same sample also yield this CDR3. This rearrangement joins TRBV5-1 to TRBJ1-1; 7 bases match TRBD1. The CDR3 spans 14 residues. Germline V CDR1 and CDR2: SGHRS, YFSETQ. With V trimmed by 0 bases and J by 5 bases, 4 bases remained unmatched. This chain's CDR3 is CASSLGQGGTEAFF. In nucleotides, the CDR3 is TGCGCCAGCAGCTTGGGACAGGGTGGAACTGAAGCTTTCTTT.

The chain combines TRBV7-9 with TRBJ2-7, with 8 bases matching TRBD2. The ends lost 4 bases at V and 2 bases at J; junction bases unmatched: 7. Germline lookup yields CDR1 SEHNR and CDR2 FQNEAQ (reference sequence). The CDR3 runs 15 residues. CDR3 loop: CASSSGRALAYEQYF. The CDR3 bases are TGTGCCAGCAGCTCCGGGAGGGCCCTCGCCTACGAGCAGTACTTC.

The chain joins TRBV7-9 to TRBJ2-7, with TRBD2 matching over 9 bases. V lost 0 bases to trimming and J lost 4 bases; unmatched junction nucleotides: 7. Germline V gene lookup returns CDR1 SEHNR and CDR2 FQNEAQ (reference sequence). The CDR3 is 16 amino acids. CDR3 loop: CASSLAILAGPYEQYF. The CDR3 DNA follows: TGTGCCAGCAGCTTAGCGATCCTAGCGGGGCCGTACGAGCAGTACTTC.

As for this clone: A read error is possible here, since a much larger clone lies one base away. Other nucleotide sequences from this sample produce the same CDR3. CDR3 bases: TGTGCCAGCAGCCTGGGACTAGCGGAGTACAATGAGCAGTTCTTC. This translates into CASSLGLAEYNEQFF. The chain recombines TRBV7-6 with TRBJ2-1, with 11 positions matching TRBD2. The CDR3 sequence is 15 residues long. Germline V gene sequence: CDR1 SGHVS, CDR2 FNYEAQ. V dropped 5 bases and J dropped 4; count of bases not matched to a gene: 4.

The rearrangement joins TRBV28 to TRBJ2-1; TRBD2 matches 9 bases. This CDR3 comprises 14 residues. Trimming removed 5 bases from V and 4 bases from J; junction bases left unmatched: 3. From germline, CDR1 is MDHEN and CDR2 SYDVKM. CDR3 region: CASSLAGIYNEQFF. Written as DNA, the CDR3 is TGTGCCAGCAGTCTAGCGGGAATATACAATGAGCAGTTCTTC.